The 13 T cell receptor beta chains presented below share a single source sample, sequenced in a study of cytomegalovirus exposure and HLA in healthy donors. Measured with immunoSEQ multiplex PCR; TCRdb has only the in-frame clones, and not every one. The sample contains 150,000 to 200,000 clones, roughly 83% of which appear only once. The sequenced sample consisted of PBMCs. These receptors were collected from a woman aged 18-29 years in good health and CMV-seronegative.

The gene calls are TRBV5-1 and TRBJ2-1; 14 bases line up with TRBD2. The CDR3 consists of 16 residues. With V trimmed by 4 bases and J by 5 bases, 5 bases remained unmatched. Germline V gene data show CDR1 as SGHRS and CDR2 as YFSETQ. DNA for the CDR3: TGCGCCAGCAGCGGACTAGCGGGGGGAACCAACAATGAGCAGTTCTTC. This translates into CASSGLAGGTNNEQFF.

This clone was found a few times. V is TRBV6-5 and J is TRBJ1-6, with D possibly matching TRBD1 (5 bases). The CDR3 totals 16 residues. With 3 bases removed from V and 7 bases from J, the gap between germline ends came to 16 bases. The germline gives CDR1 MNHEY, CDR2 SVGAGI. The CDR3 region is CASSYRDSSINSPLHF. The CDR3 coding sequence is TGTGCCAGCAGTTATCGAGACAGCTCCATCAATTCACCCCTCCACTTT.

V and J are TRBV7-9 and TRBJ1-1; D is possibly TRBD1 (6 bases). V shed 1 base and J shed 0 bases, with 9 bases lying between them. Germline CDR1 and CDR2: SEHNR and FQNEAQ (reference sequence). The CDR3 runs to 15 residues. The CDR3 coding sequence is TGTGCCAGCAGCTTAGTCGGGACATTGAACACTGAAGCTTTCTTT. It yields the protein CASSLVGTLNTEAFF.

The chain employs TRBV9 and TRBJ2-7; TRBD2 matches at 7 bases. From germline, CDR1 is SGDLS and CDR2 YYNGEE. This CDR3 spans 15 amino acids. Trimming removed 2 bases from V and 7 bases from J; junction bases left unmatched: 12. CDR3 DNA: TGTGCCAGCAGCGTTTATGGCGGGGGTACGTCGGAGCAGTACTTC. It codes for CASSVYGGGTSEQYF.

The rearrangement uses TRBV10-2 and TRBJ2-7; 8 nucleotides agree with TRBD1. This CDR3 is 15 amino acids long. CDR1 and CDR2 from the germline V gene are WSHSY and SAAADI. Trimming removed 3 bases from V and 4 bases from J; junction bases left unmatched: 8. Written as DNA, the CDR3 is TGCGCCAGCAGTGAACCGCGACAGGGGACGTACGAGCAGTACTTC. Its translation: CASSEPRQGTYEQYF.

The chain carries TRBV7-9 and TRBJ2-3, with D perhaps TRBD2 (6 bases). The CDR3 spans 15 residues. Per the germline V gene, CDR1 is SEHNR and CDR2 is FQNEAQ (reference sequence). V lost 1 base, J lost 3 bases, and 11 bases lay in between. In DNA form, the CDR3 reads TGTGCCAGCAGCTTAGAAGCGGGCTTAACAGATACGCAGTATTTT. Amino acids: CASSLEAGLTDTQYF. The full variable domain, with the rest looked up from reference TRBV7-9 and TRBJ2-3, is DTGVSQNPRHKITKRGQNVTFRCDPISEHNRLYWYRQTLGQGPEFLTYFQNEAQLEKSRLLSDRFSAERPKGSFSTLEIQRTEQGDSAMYLCASSLEAGLTDTQYFGPGTRLTVL.

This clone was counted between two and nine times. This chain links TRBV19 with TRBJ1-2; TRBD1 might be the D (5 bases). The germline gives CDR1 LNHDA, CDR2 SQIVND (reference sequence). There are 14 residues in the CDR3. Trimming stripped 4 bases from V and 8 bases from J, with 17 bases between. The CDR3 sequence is CASSTKAIGAGYTF. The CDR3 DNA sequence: TGTGCCAGTAGTACCAAGGCTATAGGGGCCGGCTACACCTTC. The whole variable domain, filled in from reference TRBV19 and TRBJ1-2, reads DGGITQSPKYLFRKEGQNVTLSCEQNLNHDAMYWYRQDPGQGLRLIYYSQIVNDFQKGDIAEGYSVSREKKESFPLTVTSAQKNPTAFYLCASSTKAIGAGYTFGSGTRLTVV.

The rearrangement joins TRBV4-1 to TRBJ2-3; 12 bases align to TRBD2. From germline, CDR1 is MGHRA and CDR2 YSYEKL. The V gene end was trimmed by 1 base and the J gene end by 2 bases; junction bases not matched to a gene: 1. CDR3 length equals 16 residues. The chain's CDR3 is CASSQGLAGATDTQYF. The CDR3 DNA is TGCGCCAGCAGCCAAGGACTAGCGGGGGCCACAGATACGCAGTATTTT.

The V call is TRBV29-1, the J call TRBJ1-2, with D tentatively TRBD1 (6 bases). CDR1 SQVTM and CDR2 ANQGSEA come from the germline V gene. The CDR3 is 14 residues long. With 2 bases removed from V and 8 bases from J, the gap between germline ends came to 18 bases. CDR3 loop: CSVERQGKLGGYTF. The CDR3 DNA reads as TGCAGCGTTGAACGGCAGGGGAAACTAGGGGGCTACACCTTC.

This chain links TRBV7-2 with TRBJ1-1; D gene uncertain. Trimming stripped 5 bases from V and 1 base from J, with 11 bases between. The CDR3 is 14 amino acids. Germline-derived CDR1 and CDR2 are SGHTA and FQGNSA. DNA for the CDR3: TGTGCCAGCAGCGGTCGACGGGGGAACACTGAAGCTTTCTTT. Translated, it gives CASSGRRGNTEAFF.

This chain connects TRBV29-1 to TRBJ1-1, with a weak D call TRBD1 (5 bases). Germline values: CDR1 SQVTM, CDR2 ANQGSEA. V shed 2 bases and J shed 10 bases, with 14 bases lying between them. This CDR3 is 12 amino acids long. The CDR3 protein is CSVESPGEGAFF. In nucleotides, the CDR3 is TGCAGCGTTGAAAGTCCGGGGGAGGGAGCTTTCTTT.

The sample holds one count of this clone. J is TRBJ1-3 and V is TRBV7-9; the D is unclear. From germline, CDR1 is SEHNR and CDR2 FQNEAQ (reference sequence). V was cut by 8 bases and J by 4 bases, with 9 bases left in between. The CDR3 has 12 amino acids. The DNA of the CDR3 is TGTGCCAGCGCCTCGGGGGGAAACACCATATATTTT. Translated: CASASGGNTIYF.

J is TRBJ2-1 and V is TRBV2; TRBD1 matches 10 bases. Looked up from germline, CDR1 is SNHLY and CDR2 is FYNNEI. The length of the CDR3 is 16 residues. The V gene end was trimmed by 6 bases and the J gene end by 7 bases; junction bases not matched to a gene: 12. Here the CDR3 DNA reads TGTGCCAGCAGAGTCCGACAGGGGGCTTCGGGAAATGAGCAGTTCTTC. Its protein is CASRVRQGASGNEQFF.